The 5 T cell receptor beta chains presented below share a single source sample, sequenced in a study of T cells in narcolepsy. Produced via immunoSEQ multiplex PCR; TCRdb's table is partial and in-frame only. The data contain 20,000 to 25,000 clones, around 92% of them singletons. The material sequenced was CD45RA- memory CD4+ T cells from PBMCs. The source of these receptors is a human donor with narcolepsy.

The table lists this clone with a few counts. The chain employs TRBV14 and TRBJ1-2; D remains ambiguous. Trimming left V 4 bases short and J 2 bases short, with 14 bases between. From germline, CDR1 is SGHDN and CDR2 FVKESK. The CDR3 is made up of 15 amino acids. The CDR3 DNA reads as TGTGCCAGCAGCCTCTTTGAGGGTTGGAACTATGGCTACACCTTC. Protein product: CASSLFEGWNYGYTF. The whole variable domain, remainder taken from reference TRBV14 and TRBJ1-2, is EAGVTQFPSHSVIEKGQTVTLRCDPISGHDNLYWYRRVMGKEIKFLLHFVKESKQDESGMPNNRFLAERTGGTYSTLKVQPAELEDSGVYFCASSLFEGWNYGYTFGSGTRLTVV.

CDR3 coding DNA: TGTGCCAGCAGTGAAGGCAATAAACCAGGACAGAAGTATAGCAATCAGCCCCAGCATTTT. It specifies CASSEGNKPGQKYSNQPQHF. V is TRBV6-1 and J is TRBJ1-5, with D possibly being TRBD1 (6 bases). Germline CDR1 and CDR2: MNHNS and SASEGT. V lost 1 base and J 0 bases, leaving 22 bases between the germline ends. The CDR3 spans 20 residues.

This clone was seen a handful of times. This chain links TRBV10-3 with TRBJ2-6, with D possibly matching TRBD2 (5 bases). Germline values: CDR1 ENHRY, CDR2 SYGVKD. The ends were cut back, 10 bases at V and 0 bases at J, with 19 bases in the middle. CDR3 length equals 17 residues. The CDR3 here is CATRPAVLLSGANVLTF. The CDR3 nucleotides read TGTGCCACCCGCCCAGCGGTCCTCCTCTCTGGGGCCAACGTCCTGACTTTC.

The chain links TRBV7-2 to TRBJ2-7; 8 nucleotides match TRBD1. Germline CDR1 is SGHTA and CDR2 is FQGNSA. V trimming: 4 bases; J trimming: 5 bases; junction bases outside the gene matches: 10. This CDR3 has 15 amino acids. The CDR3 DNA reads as TGTGCCAGCAGCTCATTTCCCAGGGGGCGGGACGAGCAGTACTTC. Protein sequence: CASSSFPRGRDEQYF.

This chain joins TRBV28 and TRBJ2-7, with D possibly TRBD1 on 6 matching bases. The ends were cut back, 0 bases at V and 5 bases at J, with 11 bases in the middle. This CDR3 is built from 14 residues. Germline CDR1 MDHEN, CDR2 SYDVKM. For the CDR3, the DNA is TGTGCCAGCAGTTTATGGCAGGGGTACCACGAGCAGTACTTC. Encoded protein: CASSLWQGYHEQYF.